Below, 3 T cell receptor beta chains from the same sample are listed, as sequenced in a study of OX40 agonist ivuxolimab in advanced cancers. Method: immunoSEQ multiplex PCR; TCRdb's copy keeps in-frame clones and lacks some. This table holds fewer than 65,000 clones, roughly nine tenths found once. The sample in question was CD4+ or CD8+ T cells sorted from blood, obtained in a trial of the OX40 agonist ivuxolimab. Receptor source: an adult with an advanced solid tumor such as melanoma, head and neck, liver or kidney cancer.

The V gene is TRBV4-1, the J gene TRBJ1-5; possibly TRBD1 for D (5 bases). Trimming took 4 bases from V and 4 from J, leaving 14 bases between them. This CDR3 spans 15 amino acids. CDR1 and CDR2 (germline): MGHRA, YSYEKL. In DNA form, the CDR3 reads TGCGCCAGCAGCCCGTTTTTGGGGGGGAATCAGCCCCAGCATTTT. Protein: CASSPFLGGNQPQHF.

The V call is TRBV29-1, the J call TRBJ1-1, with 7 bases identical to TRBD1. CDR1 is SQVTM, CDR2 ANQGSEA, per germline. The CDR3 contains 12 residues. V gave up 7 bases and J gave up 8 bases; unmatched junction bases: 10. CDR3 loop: CSARTGIMEAFF. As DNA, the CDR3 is TGCAGCGCTCGGACAGGTATCATGGAAGCTTTCTTT.

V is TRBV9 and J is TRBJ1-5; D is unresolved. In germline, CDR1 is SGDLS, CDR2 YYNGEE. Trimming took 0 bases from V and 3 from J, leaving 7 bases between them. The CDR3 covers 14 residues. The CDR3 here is CASSVGVYNQPQHF. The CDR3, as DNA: TGTGCCAGCAGCGTAGGAGTTTACAATCAGCCCCAGCATTTT.